One and the same sample provided the 10 T cell receptor beta chains below, sequenced in a study of blood T cell repertoires in COVID-19. The assay was immunoSEQ multiplex PCR, and TCRdb's table has in-frame clones only and misses some. The table records more than 100,000 clones, roughly 80% of them present only once. Sequenced input: peripheral blood. The origin of the receptors is a man aged 60 to 75 with acute or convalescent COVID-19.

The chain couples TRBV5-1 to TRBJ1-1; 7 bases align to TRBD1. The CDR3 runs to 13 residues. V lost 4 bases and J lost 5; bases outside the gene matches: 5. CDR1 is SGHRS and CDR2 is YFSETQ in the germline V gene. This CDR3 reads CASSRQGRTEAFF. The CDR3 DNA follows: TGCGCCAGCAGCAGACAGGGAAGGACTGAAGCTTTCTTT.

This clone was seen a handful of times. The chain has TRBV6-6 and TRBJ2-7, with a tentative D call TRBD1 (6 bases). The CDR3 sequence is 12 residues long. With 5 bases removed from V and 5 bases from J, the gap between germline ends came to 10 bases. Germline V gene data show CDR1 as MNHNY and CDR2 as SVGAGI (reference sequence). The CDR3 is CASSATGNEQYF. CDR3 bases: TGTGCCAGCAGTGCCACAGGGAACGAGCAGTACTTC.

The J gene is TRBJ1-3, the V gene TRBV7-8; D may be TRBD1 (6 bases). V lost 5 bases to trimming and J lost 2 bases, with 22 bases between them. This CDR3 contains 18 residues. The germline V gene encodes CDR1 SGHVS and CDR2 FQNEAQ. The CDR3 region has the DNA TGTGCCAGCAGCCGAGTAGGGGGGGACTCTCCCCCTGGAAACACCATATATTTT. This translates into CASSRVGGDSPPGNTIYF.

The chain is built from TRBV15 and TRBJ2-1; tentatively, D is TRBD2 (5 bases). Germline loops: CDR1 LNHNV, CDR2 YYDKDF (reference sequence). The CDR3 length is 14 residues. Trimming cost V 0 bases and J 10 bases, with 13 bases left between them. This chain's CDR3 is CATSRDSRAGEQFF. The CDR3 DNA reads TGTGCCACCAGCAGAGACTCGCGGGCCGGGGAGCAGTTCTTC.

This chain connects TRBV11-2 to TRBJ1-1; a possible D gene is TRBD1 (6 bases). CDR3 size: 17 residues. V lost 1 base, J lost 0 bases, and 15 bases lay in between. CDR1 and CDR2 (germline): SGHAT, FQNNGV. The CDR3 region has the DNA TGTGCCAGCAGCTTAGCATTTGTACAGGGCCTGAACACTGAAGCTTTCTTT. Translating it yields CASSLAFVQGLNTEAFF.

The chain is built from TRBV19 and TRBJ1-1, with a possible D match to TRBD1 (6 bases). CDR1 and CDR2 (germline): LNHDA, SQIVND (reference sequence). This CDR3 has 13 amino acids. V dropped 8 bases and J dropped 4 bases, with 14 bases sitting between them. The CDR3 DNA reads TGTGCCAGTGCACAGGGAAGGAGCACTGAAGCTTTCTTT. It is translated as CASAQGRSTEAFF.

The chain joins TRBV6-5 to TRBJ2-1, with TRBD1 as a possible D gene (5 bases). This CDR3 region has 12 residues. V shed 6 bases and J shed 7 bases, with 10 bases lying between them. The V gene's germline CDR1 is MNHEY and CDR2 SVGAGI. CDR3 amino acids: CASSREWNEQFF. The CDR3 coding sequence is TGTGCCAGCAGCAGGGAATGGAATGAGCAGTTCTTC.

The chain couples TRBV9 to TRBJ2-1, with 10 bases identical to TRBD2. The V segment lost 0 bases and the J segment 7 bases; nucleotides outside the gene matches: 10. Germline CDR1 and CDR2: SGDLS and YYNGEE. This CDR3 has 17 amino acids. CDR3 amino acids: CASSVVPLASGGNEQFF. CDR3 in DNA: TGTGCCAGCAGCGTAGTCCCCCTGGCTAGCGGGGGAAATGAGCAGTTCTTC.

CDR3 coding DNA: TGTGCCAGCAGCAAGGGGGTAGATACTGAAGCTTTCTTT. This gives the protein CASSKGVDTEAFF. The chain links TRBV11-2 to TRBJ1-1, with D possibly matching TRBD1 (6 bases). Germline V gene lookup returns CDR1 SGHAT and CDR2 FQNNGV. The CDR3 covers 13 residues. Deletions cut 5 bases from V and 5 bases from J, with 12 bases between. Complete variable domain (other parts from reference TRBV11-2 and TRBJ1-1): EAGVAQSPRYKIIEKRQSVAFWCNPISGHATLYWYQQILGQGPKLLIQFQNNGVVDDSQLPKDRFSAERLKGVDSTLKIQPAKLEDSAVYLCASSKGVDTEAFFGQGTRLTVV.

There are a few counts of this clone. The chain is built from TRBV28 and TRBJ2-7; TRBD1 matches 7 bases. Germline V gene data show CDR1 as MDHEN and CDR2 as SYDVKM. The V and J ends lost 6 bases and 3 bases, in that order; junction bases with no gene match: 8. The CDR3 has 14 amino acids. The CDR3 reads CASSILGQRYEQYF. In DNA form, the CDR3 reads TGTGCCAGCAGCATCCTGGGACAGCGCTACGAGCAGTACTTC.